The 5 T cell receptor beta chains reported below all come from one sample, sequenced in a study of Graves' ophthalmopathy and Graves' hyperthyroidism. RNA transcripts were the template, and TCR beta CDR3 regions were amplified from them. HTBI primers were used in a first-round RT-PCR, which preceded a second-round multiplex PCR. TCRdb fed the multiplex PCR reads into MiXCR, producing one record per CDR3 protein. The table lists some 170,000 distinct CDR3 sequences, 39% of them singletons. Sequences were obtained from peripheral blood. The receptor set was obtained from a young man with Graves' ophthalmopathy.

This chain connects TRBV28 to TRBJ2-7; 7 bases match TRBD1. Germline values: CDR1 MDHEN, CDR2 SYDVKM. Trimming cost V 10 bases and J 4 bases; bases outside gene matches: 10. The CDR3 has 13 amino acids. CDR3 sequence: CATNRGSRYEQYF. As DNA, the CDR3 is TGTGCCACTAACAGGGGATCCCGTTACGAGCAGTACTTC. Full variable domain (remainder filled in from reference TRBV28 and TRBJ2-7): DVKVTQSSRYLVKRTGEKVFLECVQDMDHENMFWYRQDPGLGLRLIYFSYDVKMKEKGDIPEGYSVSREKKERFSLILESASTNQTSMYLCATNRGSRYEQYFGPGTRLTVT.

This clonotype was seen at least ten times. V is TRBV30 and J is TRBJ2-2, with TRBD1 matching 8 bases. This CDR3 is built from 15 residues. Losses at the gene ends were 5 bases for V and 6 bases for J; bases not matched to a gene: 11. In germline, CDR1 is GTSNPN, CDR2 SVGIG (reference sequence). The CDR3 region is CAWSVQGAPPGELFF. CDR3 nucleotide sequence: TGTGCCTGGTCTGTGCAGGGGGCGCCCCCCGGGGAGCTGTTTTTT.

Ten or more counts support this clonotype. The chain links TRBV11-3 to TRBJ1-1; the D is unclear. Germline V gene sequence: CDR1 SGHNT, CDR2 YENEEA. CDR3 length: 15 amino acids. V was clipped by 5 bases and J by 5 bases, with 18 bases between them. CDR3 amino acids: CASSPPENGWTEAFF. For the CDR3, the DNA is TGTGCCAGCAGCCCCCCTGAGAACGGTTGGACTGAAGCTTTCTTT.

This clonotype was counted ten times or more. The chain recombines TRBV4-3 with TRBJ2-2; D remains unclear. CDR3 length: 16 residues. CDR1 and CDR2 (germline): LGHNA, YSLEER. The V gene lost 0 bases and the J gene lost 5 bases, with 13 bases spanning the gap. The CDR3 is CASSQENWQVTGELFF. The CDR3 DNA reads TGCGCCAGCAGCCAAGAAAATTGGCAGGTGACCGGGGAGCTGTTTTTT.

This clonotype has at least ten counts. The rearrangement joins TRBV6-5 to TRBJ2-7, with 8 bases lining up with TRBD2. CDR3 length equals 14 residues. The V segment lost 0 bases and the J segment 6 bases; nucleotides outside the gene matches: 4. Germline V gene lookup returns CDR1 MNHEY and CDR2 SVGAGI. The CDR3 coding sequence is TGTGCCAGCAGTTACTCAGCGGGAGTCAGCGAGCAGTACTTC. Translated: CASSYSAGVSEQYF.